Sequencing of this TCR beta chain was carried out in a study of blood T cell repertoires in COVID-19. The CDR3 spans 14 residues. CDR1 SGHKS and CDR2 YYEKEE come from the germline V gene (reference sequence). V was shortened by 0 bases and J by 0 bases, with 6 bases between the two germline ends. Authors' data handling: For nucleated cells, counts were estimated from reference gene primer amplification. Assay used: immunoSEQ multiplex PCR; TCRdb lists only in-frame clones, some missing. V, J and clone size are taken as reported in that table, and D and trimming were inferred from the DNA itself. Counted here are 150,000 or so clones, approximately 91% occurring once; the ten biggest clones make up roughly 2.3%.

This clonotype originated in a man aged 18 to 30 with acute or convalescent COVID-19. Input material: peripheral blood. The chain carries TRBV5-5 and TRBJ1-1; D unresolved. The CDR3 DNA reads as TGTGCCAGCAGCTTGGACTTGCTGAACACTGAAGCTTTCTTT. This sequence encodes CASSLDLLNTEAFF.